This T cell receptor beta chain was captured by sequencing in a study of CD4 T cells in relation to SARS-CoV-2 and coronaviruses. Method: immunoSEQ multiplex PCR; TCRdb's copy keeps in-frame clones and lacks some. Of about 29,000 clones listed, about 78% are singletons. This clone turned up a few times. Its antigen is unidentified. CD4+ T cells from unexposed donors were obtained before the COVID-19 pandemic (2011-2018). Isolation of CD4+ T cells took place after 10 days in culture. The CDR3 sequence is 12 residues long. Per germline, CDR1 DFQATT and CDR2 SNEGSKA (reference sequence). Deletions cut 3 bases from V and 6 bases from J, with 12 bases between.

The specimen sequenced was CD4+ T cells from PBMCs, cultured in vitro. The TCR comes from a human donor in good health. V usage is TRBV20-1 and J usage is TRBJ2-7; D is undetermined. CDR3 protein: CSASFGISEQYF. The CDR3 nucleotides are TGCAGTGCTAGTTTTGGGATCTCCGAGCAGTACTTC.